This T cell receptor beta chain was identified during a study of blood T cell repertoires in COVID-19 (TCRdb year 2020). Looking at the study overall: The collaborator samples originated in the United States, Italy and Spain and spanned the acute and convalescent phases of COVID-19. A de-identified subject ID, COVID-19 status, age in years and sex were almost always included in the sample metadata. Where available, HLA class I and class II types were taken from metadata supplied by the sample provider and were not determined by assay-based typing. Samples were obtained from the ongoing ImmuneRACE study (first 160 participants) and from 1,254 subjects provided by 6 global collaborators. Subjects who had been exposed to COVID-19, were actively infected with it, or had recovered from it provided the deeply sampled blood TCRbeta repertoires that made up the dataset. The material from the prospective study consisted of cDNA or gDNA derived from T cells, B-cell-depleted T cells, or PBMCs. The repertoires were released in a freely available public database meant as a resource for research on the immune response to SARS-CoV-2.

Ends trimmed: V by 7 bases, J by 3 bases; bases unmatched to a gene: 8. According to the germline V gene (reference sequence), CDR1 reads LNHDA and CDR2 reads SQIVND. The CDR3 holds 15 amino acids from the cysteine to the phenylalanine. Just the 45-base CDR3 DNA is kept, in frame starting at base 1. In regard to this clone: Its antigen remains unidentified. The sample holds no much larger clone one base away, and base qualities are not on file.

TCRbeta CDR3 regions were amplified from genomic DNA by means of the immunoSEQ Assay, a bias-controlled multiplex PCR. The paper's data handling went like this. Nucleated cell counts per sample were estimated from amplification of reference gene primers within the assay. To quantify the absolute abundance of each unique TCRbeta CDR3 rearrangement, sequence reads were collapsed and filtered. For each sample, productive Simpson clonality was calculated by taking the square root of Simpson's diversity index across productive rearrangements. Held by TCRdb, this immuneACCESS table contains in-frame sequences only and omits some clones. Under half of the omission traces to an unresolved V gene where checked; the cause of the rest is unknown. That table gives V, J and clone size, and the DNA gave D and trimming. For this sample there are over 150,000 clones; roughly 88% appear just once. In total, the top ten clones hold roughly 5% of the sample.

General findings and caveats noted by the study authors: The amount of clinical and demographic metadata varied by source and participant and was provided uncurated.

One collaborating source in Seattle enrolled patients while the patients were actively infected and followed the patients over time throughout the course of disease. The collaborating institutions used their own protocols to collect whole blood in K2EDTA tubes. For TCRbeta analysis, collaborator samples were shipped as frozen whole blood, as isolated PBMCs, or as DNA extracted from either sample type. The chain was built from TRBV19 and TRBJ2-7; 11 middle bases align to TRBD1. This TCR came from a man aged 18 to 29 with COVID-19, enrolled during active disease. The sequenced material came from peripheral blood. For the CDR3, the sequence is CASTPDRGHIYEQYF. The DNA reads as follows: TGTGCCAGTACCCCGGACAGGGGGCATATCTACGAGCAGTACTTC.